The 2 T cell receptor beta chains listed next were all sequenced from one sample in a study of PD-L1 blockade in urothelial cancer. Time point described: pretreatment peripheral blood. Some clones are missing from TCRdb's copy, which holds only in-frame ones; the method was immunoSEQ multiplex PCR. This table holds around 100,000 clones, 90% found once. The starting material was PBMCs, obtained around atezolizumab (anti-PD-L1) treatment. The receptors originated from a man aged 55 to 69 with urothelial cancer.

This sequence joins TRBV2 and TRBJ2-3; TRBD2 might be the D (7 bases). The CDR3 runs 15 residues. V lost 4 bases and J 3 bases, leaving 14 bases between the germline ends. Looked up from germline, CDR1 is SNHLY and CDR2 is FYNNEI. As DNA, the CDR3 is TGTGCCAGCAGTGTTGGGGGGGGCGGTACAGATACGCAGTATTTT. Its translation is CASSVGGGGTDTQYF. Variable domain in full (rest from reference TRBV2 and TRBJ2-3): EPEVTQTPSHQVTQMGQEVILRCVPISNHLYFYWYRQILGQKVEFLVSFYNNEISEKSEIFDDQFSVERPDGSNFTLKIRSTKLEDSAMYFCASSVGGGGTDTQYFGPGTRLTVL.

The chain joins TRBV4-1 to TRBJ2-6; D might be TRBD2 (5 bases). The CDR3 runs 16 residues. The V and J ends lost 4 bases and 1 base respectively, with 11 bases between them. CDR1 is MGHRA, CDR2 YSYEKL, per germline. CDR3: CASSPVSGSGANVLTF. CDR3 nucleotide sequence: TGCGCCAGCAGCCCAGTGTCGGGGTCTGGGGCCAACGTCCTGACTTTC.